The 2 T cell receptor beta chains given below trace back to one sample, sequenced in a study of T-cell reconstitution after alpha-beta-depleted transplantation in children. Preparing the TCRbeta library involved the use of unique molecular identifiers. From the PCR reads, TCRdb called clonotypes with MiXCR, one entry per CDR3 protein. This sample has some 72,000 distinct CDR3 sequences, with more than 5.5% found just once. Sample: PBMCs from the stem cell graft donor, taken from the stem cell graft. These receptor sequences come from a human donor who donated a stem cell graft to a child with acute lymphoblastic leukemia.

V gene TRBV18 combines with J gene TRBJ1-5; D gene ambiguous. Germline CDR1 is KGHSH and CDR2 is LQKENI. CDR3 length: 16 amino acids. With 6 bases removed from V and 2 bases from J, the gap between germline ends came to 17 bases. CDR3 coding DNA: TGTGCCAGCTCTCCGTACATCATTAGTGGCAATCAGCCCCAGCATTTT. The encoded protein is CASSPYIISGNQPQHF.

This clonotype came up a few times. The rearrangement joins TRBV6-1 to TRBJ1-5; no clear D gene. This CDR3 has 16 amino acids. Trimming took off 6 bases at V and 0 bases at J, with 15 bases between the two ends. CDR1 and CDR2 from the germline V gene are MNHNS and SASEGT. CDR3 in DNA: TGTGCCAGCAGATCCGTAGGACGGTATAGCAATCAGCCCCAGCATTTT. It is translated as CASRSVGRYSNQPQHF.